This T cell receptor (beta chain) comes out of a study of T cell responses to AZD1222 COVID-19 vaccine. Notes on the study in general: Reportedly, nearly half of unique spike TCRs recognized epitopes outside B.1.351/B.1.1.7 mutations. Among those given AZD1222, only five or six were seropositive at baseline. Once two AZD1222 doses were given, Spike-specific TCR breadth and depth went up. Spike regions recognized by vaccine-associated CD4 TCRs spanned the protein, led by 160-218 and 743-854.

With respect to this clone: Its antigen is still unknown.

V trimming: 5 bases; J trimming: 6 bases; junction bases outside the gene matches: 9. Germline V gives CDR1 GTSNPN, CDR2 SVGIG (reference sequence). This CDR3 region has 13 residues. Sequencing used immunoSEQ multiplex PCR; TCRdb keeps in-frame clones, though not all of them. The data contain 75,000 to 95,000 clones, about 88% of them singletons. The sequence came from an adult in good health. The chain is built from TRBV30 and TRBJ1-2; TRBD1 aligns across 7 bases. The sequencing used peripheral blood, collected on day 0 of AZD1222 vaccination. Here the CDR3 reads CAWGLQGYDGYTF. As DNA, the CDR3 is TGTGCCTGGGGATTACAGGGGTACGATGGCTACACCTTC.